This T cell receptor (beta chain) was identified in a study of T-cell memory formation after mild COVID-19. Study-wide background: Largely, TCR clusters stayed within a single donor.

Per the germline V gene, CDR1 is SGHRS and CDR2 is YFSETQ. This CDR3 has 14 amino acids. Trimming left V 2 bases short and J 1 base short, with 10 bases between. Study-wide findings and caveats: Clones that got smaller from day 15 to 85 had even CD4/CD8, while clones growing later tipped toward CD4+. Detection of some responders pre-infection suggested pre-existing cross-reactive memory T cells participated. Chiefly within CM and EM were the contracting CD4+ clones; CD8+ ones were within EMRA.

Via MiXCR, TCRdb re-called the 5' RACE reads, giving one row per CDR3 protein. Among about 110,000 distinct CDR3 sequences listed, approximately 17% were seen once. This clonotype occurred a few times. Its antigen is currently unknown. Material for sequencing was PBMCs or a T cell subset sorted from them (not recorded which). The sequence came from an adult woman who had mild COVID-19 (a few samples of this study predate the infection). Cell type and time point are not known. The rearrangement uses TRBV5-1 and TRBJ2-7; no reliable D call. CDR3 amino acids: CASSFAGPSYEQYF. The CDR3 region has the DNA TGCGCCAGCAGCTTCGCCGGGCCATCCTACGAGCAGTACTTC. Variable domain in full (rest from reference TRBV5-1 and TRBJ2-7): KAGVTQTPRYLIKTRGQQVTLSCSPISGHRSVSWYQQTPGQGLQFLFEYFSETQRNKGNFPGRFSGRQFSNSRSEMNVSTLELGDSALYLCASSFAGPSYEQYFGPGTRLTVT.